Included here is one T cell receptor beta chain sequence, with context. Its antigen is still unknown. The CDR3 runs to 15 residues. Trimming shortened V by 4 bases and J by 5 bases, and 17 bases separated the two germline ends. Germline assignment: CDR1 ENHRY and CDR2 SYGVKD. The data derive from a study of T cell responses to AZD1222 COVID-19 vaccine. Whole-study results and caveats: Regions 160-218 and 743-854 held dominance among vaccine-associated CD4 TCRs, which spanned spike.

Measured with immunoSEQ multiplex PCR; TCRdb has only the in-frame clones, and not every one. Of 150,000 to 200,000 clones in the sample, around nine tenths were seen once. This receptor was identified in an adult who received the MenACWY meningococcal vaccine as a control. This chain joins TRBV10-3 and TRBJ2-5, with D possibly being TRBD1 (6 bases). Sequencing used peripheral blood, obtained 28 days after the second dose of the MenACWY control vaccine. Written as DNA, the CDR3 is TGTGCCATCAGTGGGAACAGGGAGTCCGGGGAGACCCAGTACTTC. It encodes CAISGNRESGETQYF.